This T cell receptor (beta chain) was sequenced for a study of identifying expanded T cells in peripheral blood. TCRdb keeps only in-frame clones here, not all; method: immunoSEQ multiplex PCR. The sample has approximately 75,000 clones; roughly 90% are singletons. CDR1 and CDR2 from the germline V gene are SEHNR and FQNEAQ (reference sequence). The CDR3 is 13 amino acids. V dropped 6 bases and J dropped 0 bases, with 8 bases sitting between them. V and J are TRBV7-9 and TRBJ2-5; no clear D gene. Material: blood. The TCR sequence derives from a person between 18 and 75 years old in good health. The CDR3 DNA reads as TGTGCCAGCAGAAGACGGGACCAAGAGACCCAGTACTTC. It is translated as CASRRRDQETQYF.